This T cell receptor beta chain is drawn from a study of blood T cell repertoires in COVID-19. Study information: PBMCs, B-cell-depleted T cells, or T cells were the source of the cDNA or gDNA that made up the material.

Under the authors' procedure: Using reference gene primer amplification, nucleated cell counts were estimated. Repertoires were generated with immunoSEQ multiplex PCR, while TCRdb's copy carries only in-frame clones and drops some. V and J calls plus clone size are reproduced from that table; the DNA served to infer D and trimming. The table includes 250,000 to 350,000 clones, 90% detected once. Germline CDR1 and CDR2: LNHDA and SQIVND (reference sequence). The CDR3 runs to 13 residues. The trim removed 7 bases at V and 7 bases at J, leaving 10 bases unmatched. The V gene is TRBV19, the J gene TRBJ2-7; 7 nucleotides match TRBD1. The clonotype comes from a woman aged 18 to 35 with acute COVID-19. The sequencing sample was made of PBMCs or T cells enriched from blood (not recorded which). CDR3 residues: CASIGQGVGEQYF. In DNA, the CDR3 is TGTGCCAGTATAGGCCAGGGGGTAGGAGAGCAGTACTTC.